These T cell receptor beta chains were read from a single sample in a study of blood T cell repertoires in COVID-19. Method: immunoSEQ multiplex PCR; TCRdb's copy keeps in-frame clones and lacks some. The repertoire holds about 110,000 clones, with about 75% as singletons. The specimen sequenced was peripheral blood. The receptors derive from an elderly woman with active or convalescent COVID-19. The CDR3 runs from the conserved cysteine through the conserved F or W.

v_gene: TRBV7-9; CDR3aa: CASSQGQAWGEQYF
v_gene: TRBV4-1; CDR3aa: CASSDGHTADNEQFF
v_gene: TRBV5-1; CDR3aa: CASSSRRTYNEQFF
v_gene: TRBV18; CDR3aa: CASSLRTGFGETQYF
v_gene: TRBV29-1; CDR3aa: CSVVAGASREGNSYNEQFF
v_gene: TRBV15; CDR3aa: CATSRDIQSDGYTF
v_gene: TRBV7-8; CDR3aa: CASSKRQGIAGNTIYF
v_gene: TRBV29-1; CDR3aa: CSAWDRGRTEAFF
v_gene: TRBV2; CDR3aa: CASSVEGSGNTIYF
v_gene: TRBV29-1; CDR3aa: CSVESGADTQYF
v_gene: TRBV25-1; CDR3aa: CASSDQGALTEAFF
v_gene: TRBV5-4; CDR3aa: CASSLPQGPRLSGYTF
v_gene: TRBV3-1/TRBV3-2; CDR3aa: CASSQGAGGGEKLFF
v_gene: TRBV9; CDR3aa: CASSPLAGDYEQYF
v_gene: TRBV21-1; CDR3aa: CASSPRTGGRTNYGYTF
v_gene: TRBV5-1; CDR3aa: CASSLRGGSPLHF
v_gene: TRBV6-6; CDR3aa: CASSFSGQTEQYF
v_gene: TRBV10-3; CDR3aa: CAISGDSRVAGELFF
v_gene: TRBV2; CDR3aa: CASSSWAQREGVADTQYF
v_gene: TRBV5-5; CDR3aa: CASSFFVYGGREQYF
v_gene: TRBV15; CDR3aa: CATSRGLHFTSYEQYF
v_gene: TRBV9; CDR3aa: CASSVGGLAGATGELFF
v_gene: TRBV14; CDR3aa: CASSQLGTGNNEQFF
v_gene: TRBV2; CDR3aa: CASSLTGAGSYEQYF
v_gene: TRBV5-6; CDR3aa: CASSAYRVLGPQHF
v_gene: TRBV7-2; CDR3aa: CASSLGGGDNYGYTF
v_gene: TRBV4-2; CDR3aa: CASSQEQGYTEAFF
v_gene: TRBV11-2; CDR3aa: CASRKPGLIYEQYF
v_gene: TRBV5-1; CDR3aa: CASSQLAGAYEQYF
v_gene: TRBV29-1; CDR3aa: CSVQSGRDDNEQFF
v_gene: TRBV4-2; CDR3aa: CASSQGTSGSFNEQFF
v_gene: TRBV11-3; CDR3aa: CASSLDIWEGRNTEAFF
v_gene: TRBV7-9; CDR3aa: CASRQITGRERNSPLHF
v_gene: TRBV11-3; CDR3aa: CASSLYGANEQFF
v_gene: TRBV30; CDR3aa: CAWSITLGAQYF
v_gene: TRBV29-1; CDR3aa: CSVVFQLVANEQFF
v_gene: TRBV7-3; CDR3aa: CASSLLSDTGELFF
v_gene: TRBV20-1; CDR3aa: CSASGKGQGRADTQYF
v_gene: TRBV5-4; CDR3aa: CASSLELAATDTQYF
v_gene: TRBV18; CDR3aa: CASSPSFTGELFF
v_gene: TRBV6-6; CDR3aa: CASSQRQGGVSTNTEAFF
v_gene: TRBV5-4; CDR3aa: CASSLDVAGANTGELFF
v_gene: TRBV3-1/TRBV3-2; CDR3aa: CASSQVTGGTEAFF
v_gene: TRBV5-1; CDR3aa: CASTGLGGGRNEQFF
v_gene: TRBV6-6; CDR3aa: CASSALGTDVLSLHF
v_gene: TRBV4-1; CDR3aa: CASSQPYRRNYGYTF
v_gene: TRBV19; CDR3aa: CASSMVAGGYHNSPLHF
v_gene: TRBV7-8; CDR3aa: CASSLAGTGVREQYF
v_gene: TRBV4-2; CDR3aa: CASSQGSTGTLSYQPQHF
v_gene: TRBV19; CDR3aa: CASSMARSSGNTIYF
v_gene: TRBV7-9; CDR3aa: CASSPTLAGYTDTQYF
v_gene: TRBV7-6; CDR3aa: CASSRSGSYEQYF
v_gene: TRBV4-1; CDR3aa: CASSSSPSGYYNEQFF
v_gene: TRBV2; CDR3aa: CASSEYQGNEQFF
v_gene: TRBV5-6; CDR3aa: CASSLSGTIYEKLFF
v_gene: TRBV5-1; CDR3aa: CASSLGAVNTEAFF
v_gene: TRBV5-1; CDR3aa: CASSLINPVNTEAFF
v_gene: TRBV5-6; CDR3aa: CASSRNRVGGYGYTF
v_gene: TRBV4-3; CDR3aa: CASSQEVGAATQYF
v_gene: TRBV21-1; CDR3aa: CASSKVGGILSDYSNQPQHF